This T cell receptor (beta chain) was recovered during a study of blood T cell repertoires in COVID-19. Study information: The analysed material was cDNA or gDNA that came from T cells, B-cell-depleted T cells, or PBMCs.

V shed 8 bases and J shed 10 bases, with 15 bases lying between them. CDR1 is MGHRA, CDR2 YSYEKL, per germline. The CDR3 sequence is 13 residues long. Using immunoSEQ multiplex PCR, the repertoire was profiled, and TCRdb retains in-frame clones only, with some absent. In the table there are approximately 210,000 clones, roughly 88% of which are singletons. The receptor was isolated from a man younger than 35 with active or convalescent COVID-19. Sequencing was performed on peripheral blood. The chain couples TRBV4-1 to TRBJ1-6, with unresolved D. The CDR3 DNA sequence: TGCGCCAGCCGCGAGATAGGCGGCTCACCCCTCCACTTT. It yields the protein CASREIGGSPLHF.